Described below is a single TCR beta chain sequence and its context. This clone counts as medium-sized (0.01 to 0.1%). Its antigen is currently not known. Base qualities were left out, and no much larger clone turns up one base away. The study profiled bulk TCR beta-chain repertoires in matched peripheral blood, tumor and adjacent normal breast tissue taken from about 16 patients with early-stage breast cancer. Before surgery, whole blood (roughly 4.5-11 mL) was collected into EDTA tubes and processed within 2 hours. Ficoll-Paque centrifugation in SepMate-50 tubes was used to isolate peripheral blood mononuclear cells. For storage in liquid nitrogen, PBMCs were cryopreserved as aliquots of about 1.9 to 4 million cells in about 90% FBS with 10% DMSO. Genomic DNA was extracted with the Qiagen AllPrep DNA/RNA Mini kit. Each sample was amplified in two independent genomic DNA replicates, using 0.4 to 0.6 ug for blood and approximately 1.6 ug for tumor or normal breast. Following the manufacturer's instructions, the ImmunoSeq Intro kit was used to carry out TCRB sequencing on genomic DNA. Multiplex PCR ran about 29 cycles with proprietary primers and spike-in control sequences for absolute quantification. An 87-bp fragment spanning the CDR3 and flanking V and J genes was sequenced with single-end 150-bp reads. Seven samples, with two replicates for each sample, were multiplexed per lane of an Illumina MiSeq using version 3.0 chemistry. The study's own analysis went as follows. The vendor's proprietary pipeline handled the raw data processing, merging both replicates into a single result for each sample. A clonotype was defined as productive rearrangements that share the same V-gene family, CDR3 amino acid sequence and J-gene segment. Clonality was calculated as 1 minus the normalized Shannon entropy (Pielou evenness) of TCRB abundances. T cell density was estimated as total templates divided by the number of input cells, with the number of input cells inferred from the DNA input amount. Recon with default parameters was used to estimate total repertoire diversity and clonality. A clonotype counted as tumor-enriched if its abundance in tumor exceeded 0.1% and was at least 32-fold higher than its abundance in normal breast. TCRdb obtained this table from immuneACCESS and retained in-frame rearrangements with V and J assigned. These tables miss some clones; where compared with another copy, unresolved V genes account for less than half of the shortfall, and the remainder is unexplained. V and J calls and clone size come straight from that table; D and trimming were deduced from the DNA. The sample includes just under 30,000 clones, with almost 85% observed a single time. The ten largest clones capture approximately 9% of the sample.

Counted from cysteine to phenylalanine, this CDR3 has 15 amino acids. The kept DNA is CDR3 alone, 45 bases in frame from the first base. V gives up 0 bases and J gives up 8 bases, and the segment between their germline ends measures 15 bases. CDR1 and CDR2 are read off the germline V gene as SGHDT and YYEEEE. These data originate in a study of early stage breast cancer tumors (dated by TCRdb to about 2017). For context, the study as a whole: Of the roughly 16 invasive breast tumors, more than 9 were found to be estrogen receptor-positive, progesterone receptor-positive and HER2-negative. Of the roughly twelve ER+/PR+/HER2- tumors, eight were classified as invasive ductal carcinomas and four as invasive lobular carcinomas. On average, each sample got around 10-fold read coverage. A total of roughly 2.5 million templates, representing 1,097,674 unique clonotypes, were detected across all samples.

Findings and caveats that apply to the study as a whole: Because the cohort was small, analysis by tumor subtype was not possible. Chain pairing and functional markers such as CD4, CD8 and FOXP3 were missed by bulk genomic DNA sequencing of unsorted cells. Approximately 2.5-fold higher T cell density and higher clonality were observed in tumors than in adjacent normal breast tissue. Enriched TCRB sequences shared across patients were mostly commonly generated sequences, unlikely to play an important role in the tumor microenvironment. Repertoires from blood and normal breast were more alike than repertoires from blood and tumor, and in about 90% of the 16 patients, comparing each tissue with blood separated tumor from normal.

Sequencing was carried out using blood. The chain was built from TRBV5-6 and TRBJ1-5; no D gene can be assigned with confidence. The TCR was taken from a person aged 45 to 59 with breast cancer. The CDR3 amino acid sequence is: CASSLAFTSSEPQHF. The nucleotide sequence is TGTGCCAGCAGCTTGGCTTTCACTTCCTCCGAGCCCCAGCATTTT.